Shown below are 2 T cell receptor beta chains from a single sample sequenced in a study of blood T cell repertoires in COVID-19. Libraries were prepared by immunoSEQ multiplex PCR; TCRdb keeps only in-frame clonotypes and omits some of them. Of roughly 180,000 clones in the sample, 81% were seen once. Sequenced material: PBMCs or T cells enriched from blood (not recorded which). The receptor set was obtained from a middle-aged woman with acute COVID-19.

CDR3 sequence reads: CASSVSQDRLGLADNNEQFF. The CDR3 bases are TGTGCCAGCAGCGTCAGCCAGGACAGGCTCGGACTAGCGGACAACAATGAGCAGTTCTTC. The rearrangement uses TRBV9 and TRBJ2-1, with 10 bases lining up with TRBD2. From germline, CDR1 is SGDLS and CDR2 YYNGEE. CDR3 length: 20 amino acids. V shed 2 bases and J 5 bases; nucleotides not matched to a gene: 19.

This chain connects TRBV27 to TRBJ2-7, with a possible D match to TRBD2 (7 bases). The CDR3 is made up of 14 amino acids. Germline CDR1 and CDR2: MNHEY and SMNVEV (reference sequence). V lost 9 bases and J 2 bases, leaving 17 bases between the germline ends. CDR3 sequence: CASSPGGPTYEQYF. The CDR3 DNA reads TGTGCCAGTTCTCCCGGGGGGCCCACCTACGAGCAGTACTTC.